This T cell receptor beta chain was sequenced for a study of cytomegalovirus exposure and HLA in healthy donors. The study, taken as a whole, reports: Productive rates of about 87% or about 30% were seen for most TCR beta V segments in an earlier analysis.

The study ran its PCR with 60 Vbeta and 13 Jbeta primers. This table comes from immunoSEQ multiplex PCR, and its TCRdb copy is limited to in-frame clones, with some not included. The repertoire has about 150,000 clones, 85% of them found once; the top ten carry 1%. As to this clone: The antigen remains undetermined.

Healthy bone marrow donors made up the donor group. The sequence derives from a boy under 10 years old in good health and CMV-seronegative. The sequenced material came from PBMCs.

The CDR3 is CASSALPGLQNTEAFF. The CDR3 DNA reads TGTGCCAGCAGCGCCCTACCGGGACTTCAGAACACTGAAGCTTTCTTT. This chain uses TRBV9 with TRBJ1-1; D is possibly TRBD1 (5 bases). V was cut by 3 bases and J by 1 base, with 16 bases left in between. CDR3 length equals 16 residues. In germline, CDR1 is SGDLS, CDR2 YYNGEE.